The 18 T cell receptor beta chains given below trace back to one sample, sequenced in a study of blood T cell repertoires in COVID-19. Only in-frame clones appear in the TCRdb table, and some are missing; sequencing was by immunoSEQ multiplex PCR. The sample includes under 400,000 clones, roughly 90% seen only once; the top ten take roughly 2.8%. Specimen: peripheral blood. The source is a woman under 40 with COVID-19, enrolled during active disease.

The chain links TRBV14 to TRBJ2-1, with a weak D call TRBD1 (5 bases). This CDR3 contains 16 residues. In germline, CDR1 is SGHDN, CDR2 FVKESK. The ends were cut back, 0 bases at V and 0 bases at J, with 9 bases in the middle. Here the CDR3 DNA reads TGTGCCAGCAGCCAAGATCTGCAGGGCTCCTACAATGAGCAGTTCTTC. It codes for CASSQDLQGSYNEQFF.

A few counts support this clone. The chain is built from TRBV19 and TRBJ1-4; D is unresolved. Germline values: CDR1 LNHDA, CDR2 SQIVND (reference sequence). The germline V and J ends were trimmed by 5 bases and 11 bases, with 24 bases remaining between them. This CDR3 contains 16 residues. CDR3 bases: TGTGCCAGTAGTCCCCGCCAATCTTTCGCGGCGTCTAAACTGTTTTTT. Protein: CASSPRQSFAASKLFF.

The genes are TRBV30 and TRBJ2-3, with TRBD2 matching over 12 bases. This CDR3 has 16 amino acids. The germline gives CDR1 GTSNPN, CDR2 SVGIG (reference sequence). The V segment lost 4 bases and the J segment 2 bases; nucleotides outside the gene matches: 7. The CDR3 is CAWNLGLAGTTDTQYF. The CDR3 nucleotides read TGTGCCTGGAATCTCGGACTAGCGGGGACCACAGATACGCAGTATTTT.

The chain joins TRBV21-1 to TRBJ1-5; the table's D call of TRBD1 was not tested on the DNA. TRBV21-1 constitutes a pseudogene. CDR3 size: 14 residues. The CDR3 coding sequence is TGTGCCAGCAGCGGTCCCCAGGGAAGCCAGCCCCAGCATTTT. Amino acids: CASSGPQGSQPQHF.

The sample holds one count of this clone. V gene TRBV9 combines with J gene TRBJ2-7, with 9 bases matching TRBD1. Germline assignment: CDR1 SGDLS and CDR2 YYNGEE. The V gene end was trimmed by 2 bases and the J gene end by 3 bases; junction bases not matched to a gene: 6. CDR3 size: 15 residues. CDR3 sequence reads: CASSVGQGPNYEQYF. CDR3 DNA sequence: TGTGCCAGCAGCGTGGGACAGGGCCCTAACTACGAGCAGTACTTC.

The rearrangement uses TRBV7-9 and TRBJ1-1, with TRBD1 as a possible D gene (5 bases). Trimming pared 1 base from V and 4 bases from J, leaving 10 bases between. Germline V gene lookup returns CDR1 SEHNR and CDR2 FQNEAQ (reference sequence). The CDR3 is 14 amino acids. Here the CDR3 reads CASSLEGLSTEAFF. The CDR3 coding sequence is TGTGCCAGCAGCTTAGAGGGGCTGAGCACTGAAGCTTTCTTT.

The chain uses TRBV5-6 and TRBJ2-2, with D possibly TRBD2 on 6 matching bases. Germline loops: CDR1 SGHDT, CDR2 YYEEEE. This CDR3 region has 15 residues. The germline V and J ends were trimmed by 2 bases and 1 base, with 9 bases remaining between them. Written as DNA, the CDR3 is TGTGCCAGCAGCTTTCCGGGGGTGAACACCGGGGAGCTGTTTTTT. It yields the protein CASSFPGVNTGELFF. The full variable domain, with the rest looked up from reference TRBV5-6 and TRBJ2-2, is DAGVTQSPTHLIKTRGQQVTLRCSPKSGHDTVSWYQQALGQGPQFIFQYYEEEERQRGNFPDRFSGHQFPNYSSELNVNALLLGDSALYLCASSFPGVNTGELFFGEGSRLTVL.

This clone was picked up one time. At one of its ends the junction is not consistent with the germline gene, which may arise from a read error. This rearrangement joins TRBV15 to TRBJ2-1; 16 nucleotides align to TRBD2. The CDR3 totals 19 residues. Germline CDR1 and CDR2: LNHNV and YYDKDF (reference sequence). Written as DNA, the CDR3 is TGTGCCACCAGGAGAGAAGGGACTAGCGGGAGGGCCGGGTACAATGAGCAGTTCTTC. Translated, it gives CATRREGTSGRAGYNEQFF.

V usage is TRBV2 and J usage is TRBJ2-5; perhaps TRBD1 as D (6 bases). Germline V gives CDR1 SNHLY, CDR2 FYNNEI. The CDR3 is 15 amino acids. Trimming left V 7 bases short and J 7 bases short, with 22 bases between. The CDR3 bases are TGTGCCAGCACCCCCCTGGGGGCCGGCCTAGGGACCCAGTACTTC. It is translated as CASTPLGAGLGTQYF.

This clone is labeled medium-sized (0.01 to 0.1%). The rearrangement uses TRBV6-5 and TRBJ1-4, with TRBD1 as a possible D gene (5 bases). CDR1 and CDR2 from the germline V gene are MNHEY and SVGAGI. V lost 2 bases, J lost 8 bases, and 12 bases lay in between. This CDR3 has 14 residues. CDR3 sequence reads: CASSYRQGGEKLFF. As DNA, the CDR3 is TGTGCCAGCAGTTACCGCCAGGGTGGGGAAAAACTGTTTTTT.

Notes on this clone: This sample includes further DNA sequences coding for the same CDR3. The chain has TRBV28 and TRBJ1-5; D might be TRBD1 (5 bases). Between the trimmed V and J ends, which lost 1 base and 2 bases, there was a span of 12 bases. CDR1 is MDHEN, CDR2 SYDVKM, per germline. The CDR3 spans 16 residues. CDR3 coding DNA: TGTGCCAGCAGTTTATTGCGGAGGGGCGGCAATCAGCCCCAGCATTTT. Translated: CASSLLRRGGNQPQHF.

The chain combines TRBV7-9 with TRBJ2-7; D might be TRBD1 (6 bases). V was shortened by 1 base and J by 7 bases, with 11 bases between the two germline ends. There are 13 residues in the CDR3. CDR1 and CDR2 (germline): SEHNR, FQNEAQ (reference sequence). The CDR3 protein is CASSLEEGTEQYF. The CDR3 DNA is TGTGCCAGCAGCTTAGAGGAAGGGACAGAGCAGTACTTC.

The chain uses TRBV27 and TRBJ2-1; 7 bases are shared with TRBD2. Looked up from germline, CDR1 is MNHEY and CDR2 is SMNVEV (reference sequence). The ends lost 4 bases at V and 2 bases at J; junction bases unmatched: 11. This CDR3 has 17 residues. CDR3 protein: CASSSLSRTSTYNEQFF. The CDR3 DNA reads TGTGCCAGCAGTTCCCTATCCCGGACTAGTACCTACAATGAGCAGTTCTTC.

The V gene is TRBV5-1, the J gene TRBJ1-1, with 8 bases identical to TRBD1. V shed 4 bases and J 1 base; nucleotides not matched to a gene: 6. Germline values: CDR1 SGHRS, CDR2 YFSETQ. This CDR3 has 15 amino acids. CDR3 in amino acids: CASSPTGTGNTEAFF. DNA for the CDR3: TGCGCCAGCAGCCCAACAGGGACAGGGAACACTGAAGCTTTCTTT.

Comment on this clone: The same CDR3 also results from other DNA sequences found in this sample. V gene TRBV19 combines with J gene TRBJ2-6; possible D gene TRBD1, 6 bases. The germline V and J ends were trimmed by 6 bases and 4 bases, with 13 bases remaining between them. CDR1 LNHDA and CDR2 SQIVND come from the germline V gene (reference sequence). The CDR3 runs 15 residues. The CDR3 nucleotides read TGTGCCAGTAGACGACAGGCCTTCGGGGCCAACGTCCTGACTTTC. This encodes CASRRQAFGANVLTF.

The chain carries TRBV19 and TRBJ1-3; the match to TRBD1 covers 9 bases. Germline V gene data show CDR1 as LNHDA and CDR2 as SQIVND (reference sequence). The CDR3 length is 15 residues. With 4 bases clipped from V and 2 bases from J, the junction kept 3 bases outside the gene matches. The CDR3 DNA sequence: TGTGCCAGTAGTAAACAGGGGGCTGCTGGAAACACCATATATTTT. Amino acids: CASSKQGAAGNTIYF.

This clone was recorded only once. The chain combines TRBV20-1 with TRBJ2-7; 8 bases map to TRBD1. V was pared by 3 bases and J by 6 bases, with 7 bases of the junction left unmatched. The CDR3 sequence is 13 residues long. Per the germline V gene, CDR1 is DFQATT and CDR2 is SNEGSKA (reference sequence). The chain's CDR3 is CSASGQGAGEQYF. CDR3 nucleotides: TGCAGTGCTAGTGGGCAGGGGGCGGGCGAGCAGTACTTC.

This chain joins TRBV7-2 and TRBJ2-7; the D gene is possibly TRBD2 (5 bases). V lost 5 bases to trimming and J lost 3 bases, with 11 bases between them. CDR1 is SGHTA, CDR2 FQGNSA, per germline. The CDR3 is made up of 13 amino acids. The CDR3 nucleotides read TGTGCCAGCAGCGTAAATGGAGGCTACGAGCAGTACTTC. It specifies CASSVNGGYEQYF.